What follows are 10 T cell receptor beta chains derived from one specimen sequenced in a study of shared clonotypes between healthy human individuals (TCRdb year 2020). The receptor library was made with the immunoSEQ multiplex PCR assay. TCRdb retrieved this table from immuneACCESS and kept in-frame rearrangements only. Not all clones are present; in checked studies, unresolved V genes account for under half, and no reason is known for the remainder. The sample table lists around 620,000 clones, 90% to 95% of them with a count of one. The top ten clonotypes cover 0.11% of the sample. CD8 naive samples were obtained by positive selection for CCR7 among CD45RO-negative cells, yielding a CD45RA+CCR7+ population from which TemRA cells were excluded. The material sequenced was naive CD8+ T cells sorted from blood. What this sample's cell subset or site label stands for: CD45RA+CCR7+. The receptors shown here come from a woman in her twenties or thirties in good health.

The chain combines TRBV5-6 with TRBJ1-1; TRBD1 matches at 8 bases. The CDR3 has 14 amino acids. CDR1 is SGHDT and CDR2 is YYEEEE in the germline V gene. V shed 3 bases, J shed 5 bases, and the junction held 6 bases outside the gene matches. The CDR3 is CASSYDRGGTEAFF. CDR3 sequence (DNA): TGTGCCAGCAGCTATGACAGGGGAGGGACTGAAGCTTTCTTT.

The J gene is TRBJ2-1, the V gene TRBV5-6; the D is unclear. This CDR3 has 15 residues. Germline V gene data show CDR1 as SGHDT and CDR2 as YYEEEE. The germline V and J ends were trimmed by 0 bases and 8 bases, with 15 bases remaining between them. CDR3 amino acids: CASSLVPWAADEQFF. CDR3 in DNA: TGTGCCAGCAGCTTGGTACCATGGGCGGCCGATGAGCAGTTCTTC.

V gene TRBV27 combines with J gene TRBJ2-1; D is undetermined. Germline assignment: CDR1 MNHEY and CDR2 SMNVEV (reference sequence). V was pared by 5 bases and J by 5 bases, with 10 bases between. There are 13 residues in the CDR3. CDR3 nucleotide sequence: TGTGCCAGCAGTCCCGGATCCCACAATGAGCAGTTCTTC. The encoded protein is CASSPGSHNEQFF.

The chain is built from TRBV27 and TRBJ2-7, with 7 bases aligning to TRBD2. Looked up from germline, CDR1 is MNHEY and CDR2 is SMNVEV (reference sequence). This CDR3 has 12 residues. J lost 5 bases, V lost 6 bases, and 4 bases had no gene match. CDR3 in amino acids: CASRPSGHEQYF. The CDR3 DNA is TGTGCCAGCAGGCCTAGCGGTCACGAGCAGTACTTC.

CDR3 residues: CASSLCGCEQYF. In nucleotides, the CDR3 is TGTGCCAGCAGCTTATGCGGATGCGAGCAGTACTTC. The chain is built from TRBV11-3 and TRBJ2-7; no clear D gene. Germline V gives CDR1 SGHNT, CDR2 YENEEA. V lost 2 bases to trimming and J lost 6 bases, with 8 bases between them. This CDR3 region has 12 residues.

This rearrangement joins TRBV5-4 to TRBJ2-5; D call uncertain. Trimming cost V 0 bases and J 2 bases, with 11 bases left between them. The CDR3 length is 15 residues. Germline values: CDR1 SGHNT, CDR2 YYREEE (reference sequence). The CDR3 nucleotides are TGTGCCAGCAGCTTGGTAGGGCGGTTACAAGAGACCCAGTACTTC. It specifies CASSLVGRLQETQYF.

The CDR3 bases are TGTGCCAGCAGTTTATCCCCCCCACAAGCTAACTATGGCTACACCTTC. As protein: CASSLSPPQANYGYTF. V is TRBV27 and J is TRBJ1-2; no firm D call. The CDR3 runs to 16 residues. Germline-derived CDR1 and CDR2 are MNHEY and SMNVEV (reference sequence). Trimming shortened V by 0 bases and J by 0 bases, and 11 bases separated the two germline ends.

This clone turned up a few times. In DNA, the CDR3 is TGTGCCAGCAGTTTATCAACAGGGGGCCGTTTCGAGCAGTACTTC. Amino acids: CASSLSTGGRFEQYF. The chain combines TRBV27 with TRBJ2-7, with 9 bases lining up with TRBD1. The CDR3 has 15 residues. V trimming: 0 bases; J trimming: 6 bases; junction bases outside the gene matches: 6. Germline V gene lookup returns CDR1 MNHEY and CDR2 SMNVEV (reference sequence).

The CDR3 DNA is TGTGCCAGCACCCCGGCCCAGAAAGAGACCCAGTACTTC. As protein: CASTPAQKETQYF. The chain employs TRBV7-8 and TRBJ2-5; no definite D call. The V end lost 7 bases, the J end lost 3 bases, and 12 bases lay between the germline ends. The CDR3 runs 13 residues. In germline, CDR1 is SGHVS, CDR2 FQNEAQ.

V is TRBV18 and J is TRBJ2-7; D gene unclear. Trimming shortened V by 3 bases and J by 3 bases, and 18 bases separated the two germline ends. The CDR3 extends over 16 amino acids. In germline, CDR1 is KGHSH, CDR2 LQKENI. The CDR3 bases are TGTGCCAGCTCACCGATTGGTTTGGCAGATTTCTACGAGCAGTACTTC. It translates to CASSPIGLADFYEQYF.